These 17 T cell receptor beta chains were sequenced from one sample in a study of radiotherapy plus CTLA-4 blockade in lung cancer. The method was immunoSEQ multiplex PCR; TCRdb's version includes in-frame clones alone and lacks a portion of them. The data contain roughly 80,000 clones, under 75% of them seen just once; the ten biggest clones take up around 10%. The starting material was peripheral blood, obtained from a patient treated with radiotherapy plus ipilimumab. All receptors come from a human donor with non-small cell lung cancer whose response to radiotherapy plus ipilimumab could not be evaluated.

The chain uses TRBV5-4 and TRBJ1-5; D remains unclear. CDR1 is SGHNT and CDR2 is YYREEE in the germline V gene (reference sequence). The CDR3 has 15 amino acids. Between the trimmed V and J ends, which lost 0 bases and 0 bases, there was a span of 7 bases. CDR3 protein: CASSLGPHSNQPQHF. As DNA, the CDR3 is TGTGCCAGCAGCTTGGGTCCCCATAGCAATCAGCCCCAGCATTTT.

CDR3 in amino acids: CVRSLVSRGISYEQYF. In nucleotides, the CDR3 is TGTGTCAGAAGCTTAGTTAGCAGGGGGATCTCCTACGAGCAGTACTTC. The rearrangement links TRBV7-5 to TRBJ2-7; TRBD1, the table's D call, was not compared with the DNA. TRBV7-5 is listed as a pseudogene. This CDR3 has 16 residues.

The chain uses TRBV5-1 and TRBJ1-2; D is unclear. Trimming pared 0 bases from V and 7 bases from J, leaving 13 bases between. The CDR3 covers 14 residues. Germline-derived CDR1 and CDR2 are SGHRS and YFSETQ. The CDR3, as DNA: TGCGCCAGCAGCTTGGGGGCCCTCCAGAGTGGCTACACCTTC. This codes for CASSLGALQSGYTF.

This clone was found a few times. The chain is built from TRBV5-1 and TRBJ2-3; 16 bases align to TRBD2. The CDR3 is made up of 20 amino acids. Germline loops: CDR1 SGHRS, CDR2 YFSETQ. V dropped 0 bases and J dropped 6; count of bases not matched to a gene: 13. This CDR3 reads CASSLEPSGLAGGPRDTQYF. CDR3 nucleotides: TGCGCCAGCAGCTTGGAACCATCGGGACTAGCGGGAGGGCCTCGGGATACGCAGTATTTT. The full variable domain, completed using reference TRBV5-1 and TRBJ2-3, is KAGVTQTPRYLIKTRGQQVTLSCSPISGHRSVSWYQQTPGQGLQFLFEYFSETQRNKGNFPGRFSGRQFSNSRSEMNVSTLELGDSALYLCASSLEPSGLAGGPRDTQYFGPGTRLTVL.

The chain links TRBV11-2 to TRBJ1-1; weak D call: TRBD1 (6 bases). Germline CDR1 SGHAT, CDR2 FQNNGV. V shed 5 bases and J shed 5 bases, with 15 bases lying between them. CDR3 length: 14 residues. Here the CDR3 DNA reads TGTGCCAGCAGCAGAGGCGGGGGGCGTACTGAAGCTTTCTTT. Translation: CASSRGGGRTEAFF.

This rearrangement joins TRBV11-3 to TRBJ2-7, with D perhaps TRBD1 (5 bases). CDR1 is SGHNT and CDR2 is YENEEA in the germline V gene. This CDR3 contains 15 residues. The V and J ends lost 1 base and 5 bases respectively, with 15 bases between them. CDR3 sequence reads: CASSLAPDIVDEQYF. Written as DNA, the CDR3 is TGTGCCAGCAGCTTAGCCCCGGACATCGTCGACGAGCAGTACTTC.

This chain uses TRBV10-3 with TRBJ2-5; 7 bases agree with TRBD1. The germline gives CDR1 ENHRY, CDR2 SYGVKD. V gave up 4 bases and J gave up 3 bases; unmatched junction bases: 14. CDR3 length equals 17 residues. The CDR3 spells CAISGIRDRHVEETQYF. CDR3 DNA sequence: TGTGCCATCAGTGGGATACGGGACAGACATGTCGAAGAGACCCAGTACTTC.

The chain uses TRBV7-2 and TRBJ2-1, with 8 bases aligning to TRBD2. The V gene end was trimmed by 5 bases and the J gene end by 3 bases; junction bases not matched to a gene: 6. The CDR3 is 15 residues long. Germline V lookup: CDR1 SGHTA, CDR2 FQGNSA. The chain's CDR3 is CASSLTSGFYNEQFF. The CDR3 region has the DNA TGTGCCAGCAGCCTTACTAGCGGCTTCTACAATGAGCAGTTCTTC.

The CDR3 reads CASKGGIEAFF. Here the CDR3 DNA reads TGTGCCAGCAAGGGAGGTATAGAAGCTTTCTTT. The rearrangement links TRBV28 to TRBJ1-1; D gene ambiguous. The V end was cut by 7 bases, the J end by 8 bases, with 11 bases between. The CDR3 is 11 residues long. The germline V gene encodes CDR1 MDHEN and CDR2 SYDVKM.

The gene calls are TRBV10-3 and TRBJ1-3, with D hard to call. V lost 6 bases, J lost 0 bases, and 9 bases lay in between. Germline-derived CDR1 and CDR2 are ENHRY and SYGVKD. The CDR3 runs 14 residues. CDR3 in DNA: TGTGCCATCAGGGCGGGGAACTCTGGAAACACCATATATTTT. This codes for CAIRAGNSGNTIYF.

The CDR3 DNA is TGTGCCATCAGCCATGGACTAGCGGCATACGAGCAGTACTTC. Translated: CAISHGLAAYEQYF. V gene TRBV10-3 combines with J gene TRBJ2-7; 10 positions match TRBD2. The CDR3 sequence is 14 residues long. Germline CDR1 ENHRY, CDR2 SYGVKD. The V segment lost 6 bases and the J segment 4 bases; nucleotides outside the gene matches: 6.

This clone turned up a few times. This chain connects TRBV7-8 to TRBJ2-1, with 13 bases aligning to TRBD2. Looked up from germline, CDR1 is SGHVS and CDR2 is FQNEAQ. The CDR3 consists of 15 residues. V lost 5 bases, J lost 8 bases, and 6 bases stayed unmatched. This chain's CDR3 is CASSQGTSGVHEQFF. The CDR3 DNA follows: TGTGCCAGCAGCCAGGGGACTAGCGGGGTCCATGAGCAGTTCTTC.

This clone was seen a few times. The chain uses TRBV21-1 and TRBJ2-7; TRBD2 is the table's D call, not checked against the DNA. TRBV21-1 is marked as a pseudogene. CDR3 length equals 18 residues. Written as DNA, the CDR3 is TGTGCCAGCAGCCCAAGAAGAGTCTTGCGCGGGGACTCCTACGAGCAGTACTTC. Amino acid sequence: CASSPRRVLRGDSYEQYF.

The chain carries TRBV4-1 and TRBJ2-7; possibly TRBD2 for D (8 bases). This CDR3 is built from 14 residues. V lost 6 bases, J lost 6 bases, and 18 bases lay in between. Germline V gene lookup returns CDR1 MGHRA and CDR2 YSYEKL. The DNA for the CDR3 is TGCGCCAGCAGTCTACAGGGGACTAGTAGCGAGCAGTACTTC. Translating it yields CASSLQGTSSEQYF.

This clone was seen just once. This chain joins TRBV2 and TRBJ2-5; 8 nucleotides agree with TRBD2. The J segment lost 5 bases and the V segment lost 7 bases, leaving 12 bases of the junction unmatched. The germline V gene has CDR1 SNHLY and CDR2 FYNNEI. This CDR3 comprises 15 residues. This CDR3 is CASMFIAGTGETQYF. The CDR3 DNA follows: TGTGCCAGCATGTTCATAGCGGGGACGGGGGAGACCCAGTACTTC.

This chain links TRBV6-1 with TRBJ1-1, with 9 bases fitting TRBD1. Germline loops: CDR1 MNHNS, CDR2 SASEGT. Trimming removed 10 bases from V and 4 bases from J; junction bases left unmatched: 7. CDR3 length: 13 amino acids. The CDR3 DNA is TGTGCCACCATACAGGGGGCAATCACTGAAGCTTTCTTT. Translated, it gives CATIQGAITEAFF.

The chain uses TRBV2 and TRBJ2-1; 8 bases fit TRBD1. Germline V gene sequence: CDR1 SNHLY, CDR2 FYNNEI. Trimming at V came to 8 bases and at J to 9 bases, leaving 12 bases not matched to a gene. The CDR3 has 14 amino acids. The CDR3 reads CASAALGQDGEQFF. The CDR3 DNA is TGTGCCAGCGCAGCGCTGGGACAGGACGGTGAGCAGTTCTTC.